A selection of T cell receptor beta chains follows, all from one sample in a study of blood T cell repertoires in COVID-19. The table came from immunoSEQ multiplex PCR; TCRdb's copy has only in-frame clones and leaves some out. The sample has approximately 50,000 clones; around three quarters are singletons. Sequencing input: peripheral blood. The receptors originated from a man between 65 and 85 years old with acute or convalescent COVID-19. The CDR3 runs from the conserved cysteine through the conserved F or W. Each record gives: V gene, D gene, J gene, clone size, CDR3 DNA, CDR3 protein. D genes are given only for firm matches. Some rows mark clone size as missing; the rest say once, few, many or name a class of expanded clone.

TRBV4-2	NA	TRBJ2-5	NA	TGTGCCAGCAGCCAAGAAGGCGAGGTGGAGACCCAGTACTTC	CASSQEGEVETQYF
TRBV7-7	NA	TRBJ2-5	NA	TGTGCTAGCAGCCGCGGGGACTCCCCATTGACCCAGTACTTC	CASSRGDSPLTQYF
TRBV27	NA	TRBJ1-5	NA	TGTGCCAGCAGAGGGGCCAGGGGAAATCAGCCCCAGCATTTT	CASRGARGNQPQHF
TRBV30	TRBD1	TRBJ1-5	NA	TGTGCCTGGAGTGTGGACAGGGTCCAGCCCCAGCATTTT	CAWSVDRVQPQHF
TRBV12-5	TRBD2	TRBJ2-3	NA	TGTGCTAGTGGTTTGGTTTGGACTAGCGGGAGAGATACGCAGTATTTT	CASGLVWTSGRDTQYF
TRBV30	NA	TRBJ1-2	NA	TGTGCCTGGAGCCGCCAGGGAGGCTATGGCTACACCTTC	CAWSRQGGYGYTF
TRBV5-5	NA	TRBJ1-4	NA	TGTGCCAGCAGCTTGATGGGGGGATGGTCTGGGACTAATGAAAAACTGTTTTTT	CASSLMGGWSGTNEKLFF
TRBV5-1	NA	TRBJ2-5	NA	TGCGCCAGCAGCTTCTCCACTACCCAAGAGACCCAGTACTTC	CASSFSTTQETQYF
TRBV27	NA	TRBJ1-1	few	TGTGCCAGCAGTTCCTCTGACAATAGGGGCTTTGAAGCTTTCTTT	CASSSSDNRGFEAFF
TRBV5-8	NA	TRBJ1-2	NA	TGTGCCAGCAGCTTGTCCAGGGCTGGCTACACCTTC	CASSLSRAGYTF
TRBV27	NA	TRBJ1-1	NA	TGTGCCAGCAGTTTCGGTAGATGGGGGCGGGGGGCGAGCACTGAAGCTTTCTTT	CASSFGRWGRGASTEAFF
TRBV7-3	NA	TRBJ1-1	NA	TGTGCCAGCAGCCCCCCCGGGGAGGGACAAGCTTTCTTT	CASSPPGEGQAFF
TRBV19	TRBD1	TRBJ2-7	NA	TGTGCCAGTAGTATACCGGGTCAGGGGGACGAGCAGTACTTC	CASSIPGQGDEQYF